These T cell receptor beta chains were read from a single sample in a study of cytomegalovirus exposure and HLA in healthy donors. Method: immunoSEQ multiplex PCR; TCRdb's copy keeps in-frame clones and lacks some. The repertoire holds about 130,000 clones, with approximately 80% as singletons. The sequenced sample consisted of PBMCs. These TCRs come from a man aged 25 to 40 in good health and CMV-seropositive. Both conserved end residues are part of each CDR3. A D gene is named only where the DNA matches it firmly. Size is omitted from some rows. Given values are once, few, many or a class for expanded clones.

clone size | J gene | V gene | D gene | CDR3 length | CDR3 DNA | CDR3 protein
NA | TRBJ2-5 | TRBV14 | NA | 15 | TGTGCCAGCAGCCAAAGTCAGGGGCTTGGGGAGACCCAGTACTTC | CASSQSQGLGETQYF
NA | TRBJ2-5 | TRBV7-3 | NA | 13 | TGTGCCAGCGGAGGGGGCGTGGGAGAGACCCAGTACTTC | CASGGGVGETQYF
NA | TRBJ1-4 | TRBV7-2 | TRBD1 | 17 | TGTGCCAGCAGCTTAGTTAGACAGGGGGCTTCTAATGAAAAACTGTTTTTT | CASSLVRQGASNEKLFF
many | TRBJ1-4 | TRBV19 | NA | 14 | TGTGCCAGTAGTATGCAGACTCCAACGGGAAAACTGTTTTTT | CASSMQTPTGKLFF
NA | TRBJ2-2 | TRBV4-2 | NA | 17 | TGTGCCAGCAGCCAAGATATTTGGCGGGGGAACACCGGGGAGCTGTTTTTT | CASSQDIWRGNTGELFF
NA | TRBJ1-1 | TRBV2 | NA | 11 | TGTGCCAGCAGTCCCGGCACTGAAGCTTTCTTT | CASSPGTEAFF
NA | TRBJ2-1 | TRBV9 | NA | 14 | TGTGCCAGCAGCTTCTTTCCTGGGCTGGATGAGCAGTTCTTC | CASSFFPGLDEQFF
NA | TRBJ2-7 | TRBV2 | NA | 13 | TGTGCCAGCAGTGGCAGGGAAGGGTACGAGCAGTACTTC | CASSGREGYEQYF
few | TRBJ1-1 | TRBV2 | TRBD1 | 16 | TGTGCCAGCACCCCCGGACAGGGATGGACGAACACTGAAGCTTTCTTT | CASTPGQGWTNTEAFF
NA | TRBJ2-5 | TRBV19 | TRBD1 | 15 | TGTGCCAGTAGTGCCCAGACAGGGGGAGGAGAGACCCAGTACTTC | CASSAQTGGGETQYF
NA | TRBJ2-1 | TRBV20-1 | NA | 11 | TGCAGTGCTAGAGGTGGAGACGGGAAGTTCTTC | CSARGGDGKFF
NA | TRBJ1-2 | TRBV19 | NA | 13 | TGTGCCACGACACCGGACACCTTAGGGGGCTACACCTTC | CATTPDTLGGYTF
NA | TRBJ2-7 | TRBV10-3 | TRBD2 | 14 | TGTGCCATCATGGGGCGGGAGGGGAGTTACGAGCAGTACTTC | CAIMGREGSYEQYF
NA | TRBJ2-3 | TRBV7-6 | NA | 14 | TGTGCCAGCAGCCCATCTAGCCACCCAGATACGCAGTATTTT | CASSPSSHPDTQYF
NA | TRBJ2-7 | TRBV6-6 | TRBD1 | 13 | TGTGCCAGCAGGCGACAGGGCGCCTACGAGCAGTACTTC | CASRRQGAYEQYF
NA | TRBJ1-4 | TRBV5-1 | NA | 14 | TGCGCCAGCAACGGGGGGGACCCTAATGAAAAACTGTTTTTT | CASNGGDPNEKLFF
once | TRBJ2-4 | TRBV10-3 | NA | 14 | TGTGCCATCAGTTCCAGATTAGCCAAAAACATTCAGTACTTC | CAISSRLAKNIQYF
NA | TRBJ2-1 | TRBV7-9 | NA | 13 | TGTGCCAGCACATTCCTTACGGGCAATGAGCAGTTCTTC | CASTFLTGNEQFF
NA | TRBJ2-6 | TRBV28 | NA | 16 | TGTGCCAGCAGTGGCCGGCGGCTTTCTGGGGCCAACGTCCTGACTTTC | CASSGRRLSGANVLTF
NA | TRBJ2-6 | TRBV7-9 | TRBD1 | 17 | TGTGCCAGCAGCTCAGGAGACAGGGCCTCTGGGGCCAACGTCCTGACTTTC | CASSSGDRASGANVLTF
NA | TRBJ2-1 | TRBV11-1 | TRBD2 | 18 | TGTGCCAGCAGTATCGGGACTAGCGGGAGTACAGTTAGTAATGAGCAGTTCTTC | CASSIGTSGSTVSNEQFF
NA | TRBJ2-1 | TRBV7-2 | TRBD2 | 15 | TGTGCCAGCAGCCGACCCGGGGGGGCATACAATGAGCAGTTCTTC | CASSRPGGAYNEQFF
NA | TRBJ1-1 | TRBV7-9 | TRBD1 | 12 | TGTGCCAGCAGCTTCGGACAGGGGAAAGCTTTCTTT | CASSFGQGKAFF
NA | TRBJ2-3 | TRBV4-1 | NA | 17 | TGCGCCAGCAGCCAGGGCCGTGGCTTGAAGAGCACAGATACGCAGTATTTT | CASSQGRGLKSTDTQYF
NA | TRBJ2-5 | TRBV7-2 | NA | 12 | TGTGCCAGCACGCAAAGGGGCGAGACCCAGTACTTC | CASTQRGETQYF
NA | TRBJ2-3 | TRBV2 | TRBD2 | 17 | TGTGCCAGCAGGCCACTACTTGCGGGAGGGCCGCCAGATACGCAGTATTTT | CASRPLLAGGPPDTQYF
NA | TRBJ2-7 | TRBV5-1 | NA | 15 | TGCGCCAGCAGCTTGTTCGTGGACAGCCTCTACGAGCAGTACTTC | CASSLFVDSLYEQYF
NA | TRBJ1-4 | TRBV5-1 | NA | 14 | TGCGCCAGCAGCTCCGGGACCCAGGGGGAAAAACTGTTTTTT | CASSSGTQGEKLFF
NA | TRBJ2-7 | TRBV7-9 | TRBD2 | 14 | TGTGCCAGCAGCTATAGCGGGAGGGCATACGAGCAGTACTTC | CASSYSGRAYEQYF
NA | TRBJ2-1 | TRBV28 | TRBD2 | 15 | TGTGCCAGCAGCTCCAGGGGGCTAGCGGGAGGGGAGCAGTTCTTC | CASSSRGLAGGEQFF
once | TRBJ1-4 | TRBV18 | TRBD1 | 16 | TGTGCCAGCTCACCAGCGGGACAGGGGGCTGGTGAAAAACTGTTTTTT | CASSPAGQGAGEKLFF
NA | TRBJ1-2 | TRBV5-5 | NA | 16 | TGTGCCAGCAGCTTGGGGGGGCAAAGTTCCTCCTATGGCTACACCTTC | CASSLGGQSSSYGYTF
NA | TRBJ2-7 | TRBV9 | NA | 16 | TGTGCCAGCAGCGTGAGTCCGGGAGACTCCTCCTACGAGCAGTACTTC | CASSVSPGDSSYEQYF
NA | TRBJ1-1 | TRBV19 | TRBD1 | 15 | TGTGCCAGTAGCCAAACAGGGGTCCTAAACACTGAAGCTTTCTTT | CASSQTGVLNTEAFF
NA | TRBJ1-2 | TRBV7-8 | TRBD1 | 14 | TGTGCCAGCAGCTATCAAGGGGGCGGCTATGGCTACACCTTC | CASSYQGGGYGYTF
NA | TRBJ2-1 | TRBV9 | TRBD2 | 16 | TGTGCCAGCAGCGTGGGGCGGGGGGGAAATTCCAATGAGCAGTTCTTC | CASSVGRGGNSNEQFF